This entry concerns a single T cell receptor (beta chain). Its antigen is undetermined. The data originate from a study of T-cell memory formation after mild COVID-19. Whole-study context: The TCR clusters were mostly specific to one donor.

The CDR3 totals 14 residues. Germline loops: CDR1 SEHNR, CDR2 FQNEAQ (reference sequence). V lost 6 bases and J lost 6, with 18 bases in between. TCRalpha and TCRbeta libraries used 5'RACE with constant-segment primers and UMIs. Each CDR3 protein gets one entry after TCRdb re-called the 5' RACE reads with MiXCR. Of some 300,000 distinct CDR3 sequences in the sample, approximately 19% were seen once. The study's findings and limits: In pre-infection memory, a portion of responding clones appeared, which suggested that cross-reactive memory joined.

The clonotype comes from a man aged 18 to 35 who had mild COVID-19 (a few samples of this study predate the infection). Cell type and time point are not known. The sequenced sample consisted of PBMCs or a T cell subset sorted from them (not recorded which). The V call is TRBV7-9, the J call TRBJ2-7; D may be TRBD1 (6 bases). Here the CDR3 DNA reads TGTGCCAGCAGTCGGACAGACGTTCGGGGCGAGCAGTACTTC. It encodes CASSRTDVRGEQYF.